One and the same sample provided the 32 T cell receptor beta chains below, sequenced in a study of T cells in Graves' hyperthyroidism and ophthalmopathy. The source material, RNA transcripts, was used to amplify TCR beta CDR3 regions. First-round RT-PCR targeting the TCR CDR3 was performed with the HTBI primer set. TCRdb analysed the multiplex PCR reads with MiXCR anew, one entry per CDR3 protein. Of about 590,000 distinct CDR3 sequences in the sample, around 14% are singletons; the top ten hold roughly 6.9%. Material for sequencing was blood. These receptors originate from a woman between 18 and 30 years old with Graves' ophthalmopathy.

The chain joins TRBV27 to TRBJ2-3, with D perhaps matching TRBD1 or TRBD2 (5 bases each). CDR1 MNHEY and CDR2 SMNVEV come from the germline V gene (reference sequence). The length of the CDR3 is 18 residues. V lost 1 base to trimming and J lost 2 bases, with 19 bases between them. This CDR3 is CASSLYVPGAYTTDTQYF. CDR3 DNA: TGTGCCAGCAGTTTATATGTTCCCGGGGCCTATACCACAGATACGCAGTATTTT.

CDR3 amino acids: CASSYTVRDGYTF. The CDR3 DNA reads as TGTGCCAGCAGTTATACAGTCAGGGATGGCTACACCTTC. The chain joins TRBV6-1 to TRBJ1-2; a weak D match, TRBD1 (5 bases). There are 13 residues in the CDR3. Germline V gene lookup returns CDR1 MNHNS and CDR2 SASEGT. Trimming stripped 5 bases from V and 6 bases from J, with 13 bases between.

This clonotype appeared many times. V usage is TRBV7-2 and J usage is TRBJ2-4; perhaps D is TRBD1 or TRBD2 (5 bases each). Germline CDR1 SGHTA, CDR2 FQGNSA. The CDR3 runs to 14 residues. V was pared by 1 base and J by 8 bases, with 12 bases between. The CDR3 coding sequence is TGTGCCAGCAGCTTAGAGGGGAGAGGGGACATTCAGTACTTC. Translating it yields CASSLEGRGDIQYF.

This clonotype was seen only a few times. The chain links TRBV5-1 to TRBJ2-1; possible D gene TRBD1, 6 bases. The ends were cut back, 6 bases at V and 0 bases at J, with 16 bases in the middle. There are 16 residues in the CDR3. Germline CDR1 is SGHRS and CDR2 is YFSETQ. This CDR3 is CASTRERGSSYNEQFF. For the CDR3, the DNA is TGCGCCAGCACCCGGGAAAGGGGGAGCTCCTACAATGAGCAGTTCTTC.

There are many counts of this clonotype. The CDR3 DNA follows: TGTGCCAGCAGCTTGTTCTGGGGGTTGTCGTCACCCCTCCACTTT. This translates into CASSLFWGLSSPLHF. The V and J genes are TRBV5-5 and TRBJ1-6; D may be TRBD1 (5 bases). Trimming removed 1 base at V and 10 bases at J, with 15 bases between. Germline V lookup: CDR1 SGHKS, CDR2 YYEKEE (reference sequence). CDR3 length equals 15 residues.

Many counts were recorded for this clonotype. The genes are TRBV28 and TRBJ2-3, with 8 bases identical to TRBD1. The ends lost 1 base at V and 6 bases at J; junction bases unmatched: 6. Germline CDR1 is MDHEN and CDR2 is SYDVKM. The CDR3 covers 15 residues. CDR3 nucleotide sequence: TGTGCCAGCAGTTTATCACAGGACAGGGTTGATACGCAGTATTTT. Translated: CASSLSQDRVDTQYF. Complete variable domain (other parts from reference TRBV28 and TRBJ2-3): DVKVTQSSRYLVKRTGEKVFLECVQDMDHENMFWYRQDPGLGLRLIYFSYDVKMKEKGDIPEGYSVSREKKERFSLILESASTNQTSMYLCASSLSQDRVDTQYFGPGTRLTVL.

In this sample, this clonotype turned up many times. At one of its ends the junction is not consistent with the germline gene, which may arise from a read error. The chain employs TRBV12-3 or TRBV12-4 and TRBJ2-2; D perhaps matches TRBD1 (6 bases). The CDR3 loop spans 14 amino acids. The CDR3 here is CVSSRQEYTGELFF. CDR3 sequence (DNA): TGTGTCAGCAGTAGACAGGAATACACCGGGGAGCTGTTTTTT.

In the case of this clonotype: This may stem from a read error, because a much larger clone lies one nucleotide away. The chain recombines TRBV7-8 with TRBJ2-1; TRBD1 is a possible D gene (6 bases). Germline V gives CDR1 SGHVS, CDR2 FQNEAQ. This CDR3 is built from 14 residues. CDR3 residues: CVSSPARGGNEQFF. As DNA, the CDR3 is TGTGTCAGCAGCCCAGCCAGGGGCGGCAATGAGCAGTTCTTC.

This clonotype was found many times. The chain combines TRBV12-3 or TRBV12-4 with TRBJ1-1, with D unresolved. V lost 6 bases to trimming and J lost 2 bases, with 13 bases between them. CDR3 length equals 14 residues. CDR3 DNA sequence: TGTGCCAGCAGACTCATGGCGGTTAACACTGAAGCTTTCTTT. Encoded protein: CASRLMAVNTEAFF.

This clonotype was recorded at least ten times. The CDR3 loop reads CSARGQTTYGYTF. The CDR3 bases are TGCAGTGCTAGAGGGCAGACCACCTATGGCTACACCTTC. The chain joins TRBV20-1 to TRBJ1-2; D gene uncertain. Looked up from germline, CDR1 is DFQATT and CDR2 is SNEGSKA (reference sequence). V lost 1 base, J lost 4 bases, and 10 bases lay in between. The CDR3 consists of 13 residues.

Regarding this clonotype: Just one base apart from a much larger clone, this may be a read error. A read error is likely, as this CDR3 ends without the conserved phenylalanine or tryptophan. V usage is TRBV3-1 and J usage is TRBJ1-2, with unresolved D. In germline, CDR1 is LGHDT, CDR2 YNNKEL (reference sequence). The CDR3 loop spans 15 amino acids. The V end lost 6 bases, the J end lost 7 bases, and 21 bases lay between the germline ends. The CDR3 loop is CASSNSPKGYSGYTL. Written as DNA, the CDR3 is TGTGCCAGCAGTAATAGCCCTAAGGGCTACTCTGGCTACACCCTC.

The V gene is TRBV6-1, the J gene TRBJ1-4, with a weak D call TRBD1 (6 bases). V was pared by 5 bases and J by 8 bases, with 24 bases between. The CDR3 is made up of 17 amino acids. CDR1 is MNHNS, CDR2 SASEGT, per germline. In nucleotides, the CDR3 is TGTGCCAGCAGTCCCGGGACAATTAGACCAAAGGGGGAAAAACTGTTTTTT. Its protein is CASSPGTIRPKGEKLFF.

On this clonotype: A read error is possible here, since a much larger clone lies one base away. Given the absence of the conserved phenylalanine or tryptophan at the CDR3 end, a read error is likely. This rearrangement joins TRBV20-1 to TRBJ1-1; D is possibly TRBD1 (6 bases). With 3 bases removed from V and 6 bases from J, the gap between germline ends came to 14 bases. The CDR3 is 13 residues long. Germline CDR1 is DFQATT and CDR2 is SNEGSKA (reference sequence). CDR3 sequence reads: CSASPIQGPEAFL. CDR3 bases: TGCAGTGCTAGCCCCATACAGGGCCCTGAAGCTTTCCTT.

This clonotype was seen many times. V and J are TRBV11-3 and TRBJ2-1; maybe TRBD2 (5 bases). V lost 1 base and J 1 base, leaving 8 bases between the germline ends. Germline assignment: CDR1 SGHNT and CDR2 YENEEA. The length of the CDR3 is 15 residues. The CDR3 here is CASSLGGESYNEQFF. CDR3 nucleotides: TGTGCCAGCAGCTTAGGGGGAGAATCCTACAATGAGCAGTTCTTC.

The CDR3 region has the DNA TGTGCCAGTAGTCCCAGGACAGGATCCTCCTATGGCTACACCTTC. Encoded protein: CASSPRTGSSYGYTF. This chain joins TRBV19 and TRBJ1-2; 7 nucleotides match TRBD1. Germline V CDR1 and CDR2: LNHDA, SQIVND (reference sequence). The trim removed 5 bases at V and 4 bases at J, leaving 10 bases unmatched. The CDR3 totals 15 residues.

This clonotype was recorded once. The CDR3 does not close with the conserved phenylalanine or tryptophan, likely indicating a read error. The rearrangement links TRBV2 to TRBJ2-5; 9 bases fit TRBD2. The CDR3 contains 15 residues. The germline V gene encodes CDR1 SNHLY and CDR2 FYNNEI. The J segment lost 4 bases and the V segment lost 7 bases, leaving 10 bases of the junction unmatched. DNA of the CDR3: TGTGCCAGCAACCGACCTAGCGGGGAGGGAGAGACCCAGTACCTC. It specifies CASNRPSGEGETQYL.

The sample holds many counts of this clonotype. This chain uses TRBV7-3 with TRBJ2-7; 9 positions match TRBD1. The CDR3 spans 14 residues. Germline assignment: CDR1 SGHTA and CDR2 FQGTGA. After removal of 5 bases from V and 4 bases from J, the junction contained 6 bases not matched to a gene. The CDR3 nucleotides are TGTGCCAGCAGCCCGGGACAGGGCGGTTACGAGCAGTACTTC. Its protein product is CASSPGQGGYEQYF.

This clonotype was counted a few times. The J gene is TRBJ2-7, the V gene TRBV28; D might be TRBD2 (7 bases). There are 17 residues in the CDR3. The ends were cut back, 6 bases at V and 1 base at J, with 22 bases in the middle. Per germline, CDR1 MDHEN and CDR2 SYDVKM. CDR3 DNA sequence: TGTGCCAGCAGCTTGGGGAAGGGGGGGAGTGGGTCCTACGAGCAGTACTTC. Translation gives CASSLGKGGSGSYEQYF.

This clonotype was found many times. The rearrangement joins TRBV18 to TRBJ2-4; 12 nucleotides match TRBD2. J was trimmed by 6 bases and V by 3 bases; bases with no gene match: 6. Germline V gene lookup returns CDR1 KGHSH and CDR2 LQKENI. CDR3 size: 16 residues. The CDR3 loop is CASSPTSGRRGNIQYF. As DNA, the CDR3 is TGTGCCAGCTCACCTACTAGCGGGAGGAGGGGAAACATTCAGTACTTC.

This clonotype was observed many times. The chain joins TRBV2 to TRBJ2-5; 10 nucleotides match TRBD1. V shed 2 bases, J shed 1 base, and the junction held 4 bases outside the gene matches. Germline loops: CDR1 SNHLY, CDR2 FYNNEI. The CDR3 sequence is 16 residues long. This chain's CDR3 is CASSERDRGRQETQYF. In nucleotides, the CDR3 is TGTGCCAGCAGTGAAAGGGACAGGGGCCGCCAAGAGACCCAGTACTTC.

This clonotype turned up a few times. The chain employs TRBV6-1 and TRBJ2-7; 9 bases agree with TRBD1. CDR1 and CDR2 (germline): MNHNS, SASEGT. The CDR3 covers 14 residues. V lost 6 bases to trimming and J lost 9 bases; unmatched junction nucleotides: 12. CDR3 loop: CASRPGQGKGRQYF. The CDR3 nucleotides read TGTGCCAGCAGACCGGGACAGGGAAAGGGGAGGCAGTACTTC.

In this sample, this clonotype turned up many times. The CDR3 DNA follows: TGTGCCACCAGTGATAACGGAATAAACACTGAAGCTTTCTTT. Translating it yields CATSDNGINTEAFF. The J gene is TRBJ1-1, the V gene TRBV24-1; D call uncertain. Germline-derived CDR1 and CDR2 are KGHDR and SFDVKD. This CDR3 region has 14 residues. V shed 3 bases and J shed 2 bases, with 9 bases lying between them.

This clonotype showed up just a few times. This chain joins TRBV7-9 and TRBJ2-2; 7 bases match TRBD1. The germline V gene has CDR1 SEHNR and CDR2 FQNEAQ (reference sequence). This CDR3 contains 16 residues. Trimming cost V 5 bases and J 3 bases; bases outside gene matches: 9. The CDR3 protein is CASSPRQGKYTGELFF. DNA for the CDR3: TGTGCCAGCAGCCCCAGACAGGGAAAGTACACCGGGGAGCTGTTTTTT.

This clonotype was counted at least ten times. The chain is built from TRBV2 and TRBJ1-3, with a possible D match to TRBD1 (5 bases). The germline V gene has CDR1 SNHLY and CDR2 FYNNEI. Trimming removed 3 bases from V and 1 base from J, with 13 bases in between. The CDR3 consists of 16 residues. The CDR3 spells CASSEGQDASGNTIYF. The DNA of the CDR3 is TGTGCCAGCAGTGAGGGGCAGGATGCGTCTGGAAACACCATATATTTT.

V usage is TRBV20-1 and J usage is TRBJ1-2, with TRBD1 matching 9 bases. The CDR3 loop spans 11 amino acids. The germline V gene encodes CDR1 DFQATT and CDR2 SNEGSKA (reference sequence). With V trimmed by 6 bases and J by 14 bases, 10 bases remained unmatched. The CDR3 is CSARGQGLVTF. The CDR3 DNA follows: TGCAGTGCGCGAGGACAGGGGCTTGTGACCTTC.

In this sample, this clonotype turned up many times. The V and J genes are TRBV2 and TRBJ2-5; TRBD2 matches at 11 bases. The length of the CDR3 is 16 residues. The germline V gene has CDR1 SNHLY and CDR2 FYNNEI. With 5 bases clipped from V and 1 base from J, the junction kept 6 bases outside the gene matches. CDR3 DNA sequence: TGTGCCAGCAGTTCCGGGACTAGCGGAACCCAAGAGACCCAGTACTTC. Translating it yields CASSSGTSGTQETQYF. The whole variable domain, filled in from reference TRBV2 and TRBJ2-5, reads EPEVTQTPSHQVTQMGQEVILRCVPISNHLYFYWYRQILGQKVEFLVSFYNNEISEKSEIFDDQFSVERPDGSNFTLKIRSTKLEDSAMYFCASSSGTSGTQETQYFGPGTRLLVL.

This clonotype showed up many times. The CDR3 DNA reads as TGCGCCAGCAGCTGGATACAGGGAGAGGGTACGCCTGAAGCTTTCTTT. It is translated as CASSWIQGEGTPEAFF. The chain links TRBV5-1 to TRBJ1-1; weak D call: TRBD1 (6 bases). V was cut by 3 bases and J by 6 bases, with 21 bases left in between. This CDR3 comprises 16 residues. Germline CDR1 is SGHRS and CDR2 is YFSETQ.

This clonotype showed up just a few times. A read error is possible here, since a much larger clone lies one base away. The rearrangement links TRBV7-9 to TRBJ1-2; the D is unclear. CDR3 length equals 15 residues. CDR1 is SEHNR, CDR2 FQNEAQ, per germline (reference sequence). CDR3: CVSSSPRVRNYGYTF. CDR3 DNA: TGTGTCAGCAGCTCCCCAAGGGTTCGGAACTATGGCTACACCTTC.

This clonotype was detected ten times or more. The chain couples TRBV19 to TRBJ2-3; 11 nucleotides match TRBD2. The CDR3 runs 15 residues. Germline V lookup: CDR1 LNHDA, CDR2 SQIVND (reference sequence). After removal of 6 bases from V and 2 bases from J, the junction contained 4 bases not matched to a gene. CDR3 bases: TGTGCCAGTAGCGATAGCGGGAGGGTCACAGATACGCAGTATTTT. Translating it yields CASSDSGRVTDTQYF.

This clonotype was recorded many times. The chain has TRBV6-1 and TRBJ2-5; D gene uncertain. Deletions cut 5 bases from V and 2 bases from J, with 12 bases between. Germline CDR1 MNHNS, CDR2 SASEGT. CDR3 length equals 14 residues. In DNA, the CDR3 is TGTGCCAGCAGTTCATCACTACAACAAGAGACCCAGTACTTC. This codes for CASSSSLQQETQYF.

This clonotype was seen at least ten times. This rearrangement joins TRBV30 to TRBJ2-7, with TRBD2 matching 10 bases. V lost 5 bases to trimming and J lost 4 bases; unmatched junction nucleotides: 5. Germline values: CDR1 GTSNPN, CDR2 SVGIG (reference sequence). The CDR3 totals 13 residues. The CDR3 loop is CAWGLAEPYEQYF. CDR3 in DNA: TGTGCCTGGGGACTAGCGGAACCGTACGAGCAGTACTTC.

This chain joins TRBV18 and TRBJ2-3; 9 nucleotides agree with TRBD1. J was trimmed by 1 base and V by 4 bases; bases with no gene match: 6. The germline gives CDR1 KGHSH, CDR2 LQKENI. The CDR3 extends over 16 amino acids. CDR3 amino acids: CASSRLGQGGTDTQYF. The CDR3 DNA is TGTGCCAGCTCACGTTTGGGACAGGGAGGCACAGATACGCAGTATTTT.